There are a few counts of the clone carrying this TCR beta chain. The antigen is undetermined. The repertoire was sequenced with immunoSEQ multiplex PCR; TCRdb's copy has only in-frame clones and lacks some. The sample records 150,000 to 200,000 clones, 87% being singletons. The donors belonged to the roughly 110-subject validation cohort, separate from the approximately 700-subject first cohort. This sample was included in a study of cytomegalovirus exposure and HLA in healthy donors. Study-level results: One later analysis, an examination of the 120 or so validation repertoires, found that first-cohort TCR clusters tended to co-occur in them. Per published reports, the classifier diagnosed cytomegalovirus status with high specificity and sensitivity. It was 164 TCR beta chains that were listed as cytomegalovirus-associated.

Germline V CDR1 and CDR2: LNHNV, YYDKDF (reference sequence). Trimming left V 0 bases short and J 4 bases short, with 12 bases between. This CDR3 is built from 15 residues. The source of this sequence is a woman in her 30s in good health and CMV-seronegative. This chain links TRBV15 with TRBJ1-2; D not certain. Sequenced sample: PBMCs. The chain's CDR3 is CATSRDGAALYGYTF. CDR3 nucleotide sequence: TGTGCCACCAGCAGAGATGGTGCGGCCCTCTATGGCTACACCTTC.